Presented here are 17 T cell receptor beta chains from one specimen sequenced in a study of blood T cell repertoires in COVID-19. The method was immunoSEQ multiplex PCR; TCRdb's version includes in-frame clones alone and lacks a portion of them. The sample has approximately 450,000 clones; nearly 90% are singletons. Material: PBMCs or T cells enriched from blood (not recorded which). The receptors come from a woman aged 18-29 years with acute COVID-19.

This clone was seen a few times. This chain uses TRBV5-1 with TRBJ2-2, with 7 positions matching TRBD1. V shed 0 bases, J shed 5 bases, and the junction held 4 bases outside the gene matches. This CDR3 has 15 residues. Germline assignment: CDR1 SGHRS and CDR2 YFSETQ. CDR3 amino acids: CASSLVTGETGELFF. The CDR3 DNA reads as TGCGCCAGCAGCTTGGTAACAGGGGAGACCGGGGAGCTGTTTTTT.

The genes are TRBV19 and TRBJ2-6; D uncertain. Germline CDR1 reads LNHDA; CDR2 reads SQIVND (reference sequence). Trimming stripped 5 bases from V and 1 base from J, with 6 bases between. CDR3 length: 14 amino acids. The CDR3 reads CASSDFSGANVLTF. The DNA for the CDR3 is TGTGCCAGTAGTGACTTTTCTGGGGCCAACGTCCTGACTTTC. Full variable domain (outside the CDR3, taken from reference TRBV19 and TRBJ2-6): DGGITQSPKYLFRKEGQNVTLSCEQNLNHDAMYWYRQDPGQGLRLIYYSQIVNDFQKGDIAEGYSVSREKKESFPLTVTSAQKNPTAFYLCASSDFSGANVLTFGAGSRLTVL.

The chain is built from TRBV5-6 and TRBJ2-4; D not certain. The CDR3 is 14 amino acids. CDR1 is SGHDT, CDR2 YYEEEE, per germline. V lost 0 bases and J lost 4, with 8 bases in between. CDR3: CASSLALTKNIQYF. Here the CDR3 DNA reads TGTGCCAGCAGCTTGGCCCTGACAAAAAACATTCAGTACTTC.

The rearrangement joins TRBV13 to TRBJ1-1, with no clear D. The CDR3 extends over 12 amino acids. The V gene lost 0 bases and the J gene lost 8 bases, with 7 bases spanning the gap. Germline lookup yields CDR1 PRHDT and CDR2 FYEKMQ (reference sequence). DNA for the CDR3: TGTGCCAGCAGCTTAGGGACGGGGGAAGCTTTCTTT. Protein product: CASSLGTGEAFF.

This CDR3 reads CASGLSRTGGYEQYF. In nucleotides, the CDR3 is TGTGCTAGTGGTTTGTCTCGGACAGGGGGCTACGAGCAGTACTTC. The chain has TRBV12-5 and TRBJ2-7; 10 bases map to TRBD1. The CDR3 runs to 15 residues. Trimming cost V 2 bases and J 3 bases; bases outside gene matches: 4. Per the germline V gene, CDR1 is LGHNT and CDR2 is FRNRAP.

The chain joins TRBV11-2 to TRBJ2-7; a weak D match, TRBD2 (6 bases). The CDR3 spans 15 residues. Trimming took 0 bases from V and 0 from J, leaving 9 bases between them. The germline CDR1 and CDR2 sequences are SGHAT and FQNNGV. CDR3 amino acids: CASSLDGGRSYEQYF. DNA of the CDR3: TGTGCCAGCAGCTTAGACGGGGGTCGCTCCTACGAGCAGTACTTC.

This clone was seen a single time. The gene calls are TRBV6-5 and TRBJ1-2, with 7 bases fitting TRBD1. The V segment lost 6 bases and the J segment 8 bases; nucleotides outside the gene matches: 9. CDR3 length: 13 residues. Per the germline V gene, CDR1 is MNHEY and CDR2 is SVGAGI. CDR3 sequence (DNA): TGTGCCAGCAGCGACAGGGCCGTATTGGGCTACACCTTC. Translated, it gives CASSDRAVLGYTF.

This clone showed up just once. The V call is TRBV2, the J call TRBJ1-5; D is undetermined. Per the germline V gene, CDR1 is SNHLY and CDR2 is FYNNEI. V was clipped by 3 bases and J by 5 bases, with 11 bases between them. CDR3 length: 14 residues. The CDR3 here is CASSDFGGDQPQHF. CDR3 coding DNA: TGTGCCAGCAGTGATTTCGGCGGGGATCAGCCCCAGCATTTT. Based on the CDR3 plus reference TRBV2 and TRBJ1-5, the full variable domain is EPEVTQTPSHQVTQMGQEVILRCVPISNHLYFYWYRQILGQKVEFLVSFYNNEISEKSEIFDDQFSVERPDGSNFTLKIRSTKLEDSAMYFCASSDFGGDQPQHFGDGTRLSIL.

This clone was seen a handful of times. CDR3: CASSSHRGLMNTEAFF. For the CDR3, the DNA is TGTGCCAGCAGCTCACACAGGGGGCTCATGAACACTGAAGCTTTCTTT. This sequence joins TRBV7-3 and TRBJ1-1, with 9 bases aligning to TRBD1. The CDR3 loop spans 16 amino acids. Germline CDR1 SGHTA, CDR2 FQGTGA. V lost 4 bases, J lost 0 bases, and 6 bases stayed unmatched.

This sequence joins TRBV18 and TRBJ1-5, with no clear D. V was trimmed by 6 bases and J by 3 bases, leaving 15 bases between them. The CDR3 has 15 amino acids. Germline CDR1 is KGHSH and CDR2 is LQKENI. The CDR3 region is CASSPVETNNQPQHF. The DNA for the CDR3 is TGTGCCAGCTCCCCCGTGGAGACGAACAATCAGCCCCAGCATTTT.

The chain employs TRBV7-2 and TRBJ2-1; 12 bases match TRBD2. The germline V gene encodes CDR1 SGHTA and CDR2 FQGNSA. The CDR3 length is 17 residues. The trim removed 4 bases at V and 1 base at J, leaving 5 bases unmatched. DNA for the CDR3: TGTGCCAGCAGCTCCCCGGGGACTAGCGGGTCCTACAATGAGCAGTTCTTC. Amino acids: CASSSPGTSGSYNEQFF.

V is TRBV10-3 and J is TRBJ1-1; no reliable D call. Germline V gene lookup returns CDR1 ENHRY and CDR2 SYGVKD. The CDR3 has 12 amino acids. V dropped 5 bases and J dropped 6 bases, with 10 bases sitting between them. The CDR3 loop is CAISQRGPEAFF. For the CDR3, the DNA is TGTGCCATCAGTCAAAGAGGGCCTGAAGCTTTCTTT.

The genes are TRBV3-1 (or the pseudogene TRBV3-2) and TRBJ1-2; TRBD1 is a possible D gene (5 bases). Trimming shortened V by 0 bases and J by 6 bases, and 14 bases separated the two germline ends. Germline loops: CDR1 LGHDT, CDR2 YNNKEL (reference sequence). The CDR3 is made up of 15 amino acids. The CDR3 region has the DNA TGTGCCAGCAGCCAAGACACAGGCGACTGGAATGGCTACACCTTC. As protein: CASSQDTGDWNGYTF.

The V gene is TRBV9, the J gene TRBJ1-2; 9 positions agree with TRBD1. Trimming cost V 4 bases and J 6 bases; bases outside gene matches: 7. This CDR3 is 14 amino acids long. Germline CDR1 reads SGDLS; CDR2 reads YYNGEE. The CDR3: CASSPGTGLNGYTF. The DNA of the CDR3 is TGTGCCAGCAGCCCGGGGACAGGGCTAAATGGCTACACCTTC. Filled out from reference TRBV9 and TRBJ1-2, the complete variable domain reads DSGVTQTPKHLITATGQRVTLRCSPRSGDLSVYWYQQSLDQGLQFLIQYYNGEERAKGNILERFSAQQFPDLHSELNLSSLELGDSALYFCASSPGTGLNGYTFGSGTRLTVV.

The gene calls are TRBV6-1 and TRBJ1-6; D unclear. This CDR3 has 15 residues. V was trimmed by 2 bases and J by 4 bases, leaving 9 bases between them. Germline V gene lookup returns CDR1 MNHNS and CDR2 SASEGT. CDR3 bases: TGTGCCAGCAGTGAAACGGCAGGATATAATTCACCCCTCCACTTT. Protein product: CASSETAGYNSPLHF.

This chain joins TRBV6-5 and TRBJ2-7, with D possibly TRBD2 on 5 matching bases. The CDR3 runs 13 residues. The germline V and J ends were trimmed by 8 bases and 2 bases, with 13 bases remaining between them. The germline V gene has CDR1 MNHEY and CDR2 SVGAGI. The CDR3 coding sequence is TGTGCCAGCGGGGAGCGAGACACCTACGAGCAGTACTTC. Translation gives CASGERDTYEQYF.

J is TRBJ2-7 and V is TRBV9, with D possibly matching TRBD1 (5 bases). The CDR3 is 14 amino acids. V lost 0 bases and J lost 1, with 8 bases in between. The V gene's germline CDR1 is SGDLS and CDR2 YYNGEE. DNA of the CDR3: TGTGCCAGCAGCGTAGAGGACATTTCCTACGAGCAGTACTTC. This codes for CASSVEDISYEQYF.